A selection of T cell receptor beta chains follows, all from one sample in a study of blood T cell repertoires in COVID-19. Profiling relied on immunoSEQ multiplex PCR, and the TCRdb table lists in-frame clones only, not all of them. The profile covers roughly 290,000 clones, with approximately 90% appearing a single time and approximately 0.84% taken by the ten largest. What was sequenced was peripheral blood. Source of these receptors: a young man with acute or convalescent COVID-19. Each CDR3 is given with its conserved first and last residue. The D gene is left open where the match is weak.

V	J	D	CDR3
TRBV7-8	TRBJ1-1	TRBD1	CASSLTGGTWGLNTEAFF
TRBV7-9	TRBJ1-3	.	CASSSAPGGGNTIYF
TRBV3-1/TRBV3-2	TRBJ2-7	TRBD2	CASSHLPRTSGRGEQYF
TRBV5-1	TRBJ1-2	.	CASSLVAGGGYTF
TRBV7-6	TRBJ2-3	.	CASSLDAAPLGTDTQYF
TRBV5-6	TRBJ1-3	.	CASSLRGPGNTIYF
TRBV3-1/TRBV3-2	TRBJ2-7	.	CASSQGRDLRMYEQYF
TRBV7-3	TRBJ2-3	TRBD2	CASSLGGLAGDTQYF
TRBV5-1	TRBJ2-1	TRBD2	CASSHGLADYNEQFF
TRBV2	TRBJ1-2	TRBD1	CASSGDRMRYGYTF
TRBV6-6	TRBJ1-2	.	CASTGGSVYGYTF
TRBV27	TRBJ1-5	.	CASSQTPGGRFLQAQHF
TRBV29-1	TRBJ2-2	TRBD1	CSADRGNTGELFF
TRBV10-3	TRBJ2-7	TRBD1	CATIRTGGYNEQYF
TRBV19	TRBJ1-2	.	CASSIKGLGYGYTF
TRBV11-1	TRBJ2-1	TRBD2	CASSYTLAGGAEQFF
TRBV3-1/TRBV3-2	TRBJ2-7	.	CASSPSGLYEQYF
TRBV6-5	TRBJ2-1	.	CASSYSNRVRNEQFF
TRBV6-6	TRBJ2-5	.	CASSFLEAETQYF
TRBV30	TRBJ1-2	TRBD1	CAWGGPDRGKYGYTF
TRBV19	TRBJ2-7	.	CASSMQGSSYEQYF
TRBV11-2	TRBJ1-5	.	CASSSNSNQPQHF
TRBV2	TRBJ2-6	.	CAIQWGGPGANVLTF
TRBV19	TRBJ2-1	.	CASSIGGYSYNEQFF
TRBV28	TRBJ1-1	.	CASSPPVNTEAFF
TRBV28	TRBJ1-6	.	CASSKPGIRYNSPLHF
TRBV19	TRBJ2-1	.	CASSISPGNYNEQFF
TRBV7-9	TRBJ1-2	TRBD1	CASSTRTGIGTYGYTF
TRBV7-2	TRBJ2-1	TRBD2	CASSPGGLAGGNEQFF
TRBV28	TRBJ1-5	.	CASIQDSYNQPQHF
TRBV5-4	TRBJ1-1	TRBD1	CASSLAGTGNTEAFF
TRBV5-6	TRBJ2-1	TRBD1	CASSFGTDIEQFF
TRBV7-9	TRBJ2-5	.	CASSFPGTSKETQYF
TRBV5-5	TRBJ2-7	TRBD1	CASSLGGTGAYEQYF
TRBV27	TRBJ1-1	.	CASRDGQTNTEAFF
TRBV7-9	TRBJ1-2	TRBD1	CASRHNGQGGYTF
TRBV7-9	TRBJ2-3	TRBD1	CASSFYGQGPDTQYF
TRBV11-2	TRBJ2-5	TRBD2	CASSFGLAIETQYF
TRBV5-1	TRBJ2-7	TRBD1	CASSSKTGIEQYF
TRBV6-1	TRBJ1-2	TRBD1	CASSEERGRNYGYTF
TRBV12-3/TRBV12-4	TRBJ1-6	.	CASSLIRESPLHF
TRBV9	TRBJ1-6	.	CASSVDRYNSPLHF
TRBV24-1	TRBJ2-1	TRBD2	CATSDLVSGRAGLSYNEQFF
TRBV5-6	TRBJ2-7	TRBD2	CASSRERGTSYEQYF
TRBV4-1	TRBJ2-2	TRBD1	CASSPGTGLANTGELFF
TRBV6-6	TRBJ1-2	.	CAISGPGYTF
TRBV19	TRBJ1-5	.	CASSYKGEGYQPQHF
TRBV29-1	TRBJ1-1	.	CSVDSRTVNTEAFF
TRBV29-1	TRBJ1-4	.	CSAGSGAYEKLFF
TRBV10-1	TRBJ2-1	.	CASSRRVPGEQFF
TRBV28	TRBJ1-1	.	CASSGHANTEAFF
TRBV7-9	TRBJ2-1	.	CASRAGQDYNEQFF
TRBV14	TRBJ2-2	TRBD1	CASSPGQGGLPRTGELFF
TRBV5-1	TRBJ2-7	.	CASSLDWGNEQYF
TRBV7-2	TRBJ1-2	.	CASKPGHSYGYTF
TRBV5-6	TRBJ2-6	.	CASSLVVTGVSGANVLTF
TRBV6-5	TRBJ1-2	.	CASAVRSNYGYTF
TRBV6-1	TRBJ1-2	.	CASSEGSLPYGYTF
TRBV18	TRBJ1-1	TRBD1	CASSPIRDRGNEAFF
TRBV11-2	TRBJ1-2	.	CASSLGRYYGYTF